A single sample gave rise to the 19 T cell receptor beta chains below, sequenced in a study of a mutant IDH1 vaccine in newly diagnosed glioma. As for time point: week 23, last vaccination. In the vaccine, a single dose held 300 ug of the mutant IDH1 20-mer peptide, along with topical imiquimod. Generated by immunoSEQ multiplex PCR, the TCRdb table keeps only in-frame clones and is missing some. Of roughly 19,000 clones listed, roughly four fifths are singletons. Their antigens are not known. The input for sequencing was PBMCs, taken from a glioma patient whose treatment included an IDH1 peptide vaccine. The receptors derive from a man aged 30 to 45 with glioma.

This clone showed up just a few times. V gene TRBV9 combines with J gene TRBJ1-3; 9 nucleotides agree with TRBD1. V was clipped by 2 bases and J by 1 base; unmatched bases: 28. Germline CDR1 and CDR2: SGDLS and YYNGEE. The length of the CDR3 is 24 residues. CDR3 amino acids: CASSVPNFRDEGPWTGVSGNTIYF. The CDR3 region has the DNA TGTGCCAGCAGCGTGCCTAATTTCCGGGACGAAGGTCCTTGGACAGGGGTTTCTGGAAACACCATATATTTT.

The gene calls are TRBV5-5 and TRBJ1-5; D is possibly TRBD1 (6 bases). The CDR3 consists of 14 residues. V was trimmed by 0 bases and J by 9 bases, leaving 13 bases between them. CDR1 SGHKS and CDR2 YYEKEE come from the germline V gene (reference sequence). CDR3 sequence: CASSLGLEGGPQHF. The CDR3 DNA is TGTGCCAGCAGCTTGGGACTGGAGGGGGGGCCCCAGCATTTT.

CDR3 sequence: CASSSATSLNTQYF. The CDR3 DNA sequence: TGCGCCAGCAGCTCCGCGACTAGTTTAAATACGCAGTATTTT. J is TRBJ2-3 and V is TRBV5-1; tentatively, D is TRBD2 (6 bases). Trimming removed 3 bases at V and 7 bases at J, with 15 bases between. CDR1 SGHRS and CDR2 YFSETQ come from the germline V gene. The CDR3 contains 14 residues.

The gene calls are TRBV14 and TRBJ2-1; D remains ambiguous. V lost 1 base, J lost 7 bases, and 11 bases lay in between. There are 14 residues in the CDR3. Germline CDR1 SGHDN, CDR2 FVKESK. The CDR3 DNA reads TGTGCCAGCAGCCAAGGGGGTTGGGTAAATGAGCAGTTCTTC. It yields the protein CASSQGGWVNEQFF.

This chain uses TRBV2 with TRBJ2-7; 8 bases align to TRBD2. The V gene end was trimmed by 3 bases and the J gene end by 0 bases; junction bases not matched to a gene: 10. Germline values: CDR1 SNHLY, CDR2 FYNNEI. This CDR3 is built from 17 residues. DNA for the CDR3: TGTGCCAGCAGTGAGCTCCTTACCGGGAGGGGCTCCTACGAGCAGTACTTC. Protein: CASSELLTGRGSYEQYF.

The rearrangement joins TRBV6-5 to TRBJ2-7; the D gene is possibly TRBD2 (6 bases). In germline, CDR1 is MNHEY, CDR2 SVGAGI. V dropped 3 bases and J dropped 3 bases, with 12 bases sitting between them. The CDR3 has 14 residues. CDR3: CASSYAGGDYEQYF. The CDR3 region has the DNA TGTGCCAGCAGTTATGCAGGCGGGGACTACGAGCAGTACTTC.

The chain couples TRBV7-9 to TRBJ2-7; the match to TRBD1 covers 10 bases. Per germline, CDR1 SEHNR and CDR2 FQNEAQ (reference sequence). CDR3 length: 19 residues. Unmatched junction bases numbered 15, after V lost 2 bases and J lost 2 bases. The chain's CDR3 is CASSLPQRGPTGGTYEQYF. Written as DNA, the CDR3 is TGTGCCAGCAGCTTACCCCAACGGGGGCCGACAGGGGGCACCTACGAGCAGTACTTC.

The rearrangement uses TRBV5-4 and TRBJ2-7, with TRBD1 identical over 7 bases. CDR1 and CDR2 from the germline V gene are SGHNT and YYREEE (reference sequence). The length of the CDR3 is 16 residues. V gave up 4 bases and J gave up 5 bases; unmatched junction bases: 15. CDR3 amino acids: CASSRYGAGGKDEQYF. In nucleotides, the CDR3 is TGTGCCAGCAGCCGTTACGGTGCAGGGGGAAAGGACGAGCAGTACTTC.

This clone was counted once. V usage is TRBV18 and J usage is TRBJ1-5; the match to TRBD1 covers 7 bases. CDR1 is KGHSH and CDR2 is LQKENI in the germline V gene. The CDR3 consists of 14 residues. V lost 4 bases and J lost 5; bases outside the gene matches: 5. This CDR3 is CASSQGDSYQPQHF. CDR3 DNA: TGTGCCAGCTCACAGGGGGACAGCTATCAGCCCCAGCATTTT.

This clone turned up a few times. The chain recombines TRBV4-1 with TRBJ1-1; D remains ambiguous. V lost 1 base and J lost 5, with 11 bases in between. The CDR3 has 14 residues. From germline, CDR1 is MGHRA and CDR2 YSYEKL. The CDR3 protein is CASSQVSEGTEAFF. CDR3 nucleotide sequence: TGCGCCAGCAGCCAAGTATCAGAGGGAACTGAAGCTTTCTTT.

V gene TRBV9 combines with J gene TRBJ2-7; 11 nucleotides align to TRBD2. CDR3 size: 15 residues. V gave up 0 bases and J gave up 4 bases; unmatched junction bases: 3. The germline V gene has CDR1 SGDLS and CDR2 YYNGEE. The CDR3: CASSVGGTSGYEQYF. The CDR3 DNA follows: TGTGCCAGCAGCGTAGGTGGGACTAGCGGTTACGAGCAGTACTTC.

The chain carries TRBV7-9 and TRBJ1-1; D gene unclear. Germline V gene sequence: CDR1 SEHNR, CDR2 FQNEAQ (reference sequence). V was cut by 5 bases and J by 0 bases, with 10 bases left in between. This CDR3 has 14 amino acids. The CDR3 DNA reads TGTGCCAGCAGCCCCGGCGGGATGAACACTGAAGCTTTCTTT. Its protein product is CASSPGGMNTEAFF.

This clone was observed a handful of times. The chain carries TRBV9 and TRBJ2-2; TRBD2 might be the D (6 bases). There are 16 residues in the CDR3. V lost 4 bases, J lost 1 base, and 14 bases lay in between. Germline V CDR1 and CDR2: SGDLS, YYNGEE. CDR3 loop: CASSSFAGRNTGELFF. The CDR3 bases are TGTGCCAGCAGCAGTTTTGCGGGGAGGAACACCGGGGAGCTGTTTTTT.

J is TRBJ2-5 and V is TRBV5-6; D perhaps matches TRBD1 (5 bases). The CDR3 sequence is 14 residues long. Trimming took off 0 bases at V and 5 bases at J, with 11 bases between the two ends. Germline lookup yields CDR1 SGHDT and CDR2 YYEEEE. The CDR3 reads CASSLVSGWETQYF. Here the CDR3 DNA reads TGTGCCAGCAGCTTGGTGTCAGGGTGGGAGACCCAGTACTTC. Drawing the rest from reference TRBV5-6 and TRBJ2-5, the complete variable domain is DAGVTQSPTHLIKTRGQQVTLRCSPKSGHDTVSWYQQALGQGPQFIFQYYEEEERQRGNFPDRFSGHQFPNYSSELNVNALLLGDSALYLCASSLVSGWETQYFGPGTRLLVL.

This chain links TRBV27 with TRBJ2-7, with 8 nucleotides matching TRBD2. Germline CDR1 MNHEY, CDR2 SMNVEV (reference sequence). The CDR3 extends over 15 amino acids. Unmatched junction bases numbered 9, after V lost 5 bases and J lost 3 bases. The CDR3 reads CASSPHAGGGYEQYF. CDR3 coding DNA: TGTGCCAGCAGTCCCCACGCGGGGGGAGGCTACGAGCAGTACTTC.

V is TRBV10-1 and J is TRBJ2-5, with D unclear. This CDR3 has 14 residues. CDR1 is WNHNN and CDR2 is SYGVQD in the germline V gene (reference sequence). V was pared by 0 bases and J by 4 bases, with 9 bases between. CDR3 amino acids: CASSESGPSETQYF. The CDR3 DNA reads TGCGCCAGCAGTGAGTCTGGGCCCTCAGAGACCCAGTACTTC.

V and J are TRBV30 and TRBJ2-7; D not certain. Trimming left V 0 bases short and J 3 bases short, with 12 bases between. CDR3 length: 14 amino acids. Germline CDR1 reads GTSNPN; CDR2 reads SVGIG (reference sequence). DNA of the CDR3: TGTGCCTGGAGTGTACCGGGTTCGGGCTACGAGCAGTACTTC. It specifies CAWSVPGSGYEQYF.

The rearrangement uses TRBV4-1 and TRBJ2-1; a weak D match, TRBD2 (5 bases). Trimming removed 4 bases at V and 3 bases at J, with 16 bases between. The CDR3 contains 16 residues. Germline CDR1 reads MGHRA; CDR2 reads YSYEKL. In DNA, the CDR3 is TGCGCCAGCAGCCGGCAAGCGGACTCCCGCTACAATGAGCAGTTCTTC. Residues: CASSRQADSRYNEQFF.

This chain connects TRBV19 to TRBJ1-1, with D uncertain. The CDR3 has 16 residues. V was clipped by 3 bases and J by 6 bases, with 20 bases between them. The germline V gene encodes CDR1 LNHDA and CDR2 SQIVND (reference sequence). DNA of the CDR3: TGTGCCAGTAGTATCGTCGGCCCCCCCCGGAGGGCTGAAGCTTTCTTT. Amino acid sequence: CASSIVGPPRRAEAFF.